One sample yielded the 4 T cell receptor beta chains listed below, sequenced in a study of cytomegalovirus exposure and HLA in healthy donors. With 60 Vbeta and 13 Jbeta primers, the PCR was carried out. Repertoires were generated with immunoSEQ multiplex PCR, while TCRdb's copy carries only in-frame clones and drops some. The sample shows roughly 170,000 clones, approximately 81% of them seen only once. The sample was PBMCs. These receptors were taken from a male donor in good health and CMV-seronegative.

The rearrangement uses TRBV6-1 and TRBJ1-2, with TRBD1 matching 7 bases. This CDR3 contains 15 residues. Per germline, CDR1 MNHNS and CDR2 SASEGT. V lost 6 bases, J lost 1 base, and 8 bases stayed unmatched. The CDR3 loop is CASSYDRDRNYGYTF. CDR3 coding DNA: TGTGCCAGCAGCTACGACAGGGATCGTAACTATGGCTACACCTTC.

This clone was seen only once. The chain is built from TRBV28 and TRBJ1-5; TRBD1 is a possible D gene (6 bases). The CDR3 contains 15 residues. V dropped 4 bases and J dropped 0 bases, with 10 bases sitting between them. CDR1 is MDHEN and CDR2 is SYDVKM in the germline V gene. CDR3: CASSWGRSSNQPQHF. CDR3 bases: TGTGCCAGCAGTTGGGGGCGAAGTAGCAATCAGCCCCAGCATTTT.

The chain recombines TRBV5-1 with TRBJ1-2; TRBD1 is a possible D gene (6 bases). The V end lost 1 base, the J end lost 6 bases, and 13 bases lay between the germline ends. The CDR3 length is 14 residues. Germline assignment: CDR1 SGHRS and CDR2 YFSETQ. CDR3 residues: CASSLIQSGDGYTF. In DNA, the CDR3 is TGCGCCAGCAGCTTGATACAGTCAGGGGATGGCTACACCTTC.

The gene calls are TRBV6-1 and TRBJ1-1, with no clear D. CDR3 size: 14 residues. The germline gives CDR1 MNHNS, CDR2 SASEGT. V gave up 6 bases and J gave up 1 base, with 12 bases separating them. DNA of the CDR3: TGTGCCAGCAGGACTTGGGAGAGGAACACTGAAGCTTTCTTT. It is translated as CASRTWERNTEAFF.